The 3 T cell receptor beta chains below come from one sample, sequenced in a study of T cells after yellow fever vaccination. One entry per CDR3 protein results from TCRdb running MiXCR on the 5' RACE reads. The table lists 200,000 or so distinct CDR3 sequences, roughly 6.8% of them singletons. The material was CD4+ T cells sorted from PBMCs, obtained on the day of the yellow fever booster vaccination. All receptors come from a man aged 25-40 years who received the YFV17D yellow fever vaccine.

The chain carries TRBV18 and TRBJ2-1, with D hard to call. CDR3 size: 15 residues. The V gene's germline CDR1 is KGHSH and CDR2 LQKENI. V was trimmed by 4 bases and J by 4 bases, leaving 14 bases between them. The CDR3 region has the DNA TGTGCCAGCTCACTTCCAGGTACATCTTACAATGAGCAGTTCTTC. The encoded protein is CASSLPGTSYNEQFF.

This clonotype was picked up a small number of times. The rearrangement joins TRBV5-1 to TRBJ2-5; TRBD2 aligns across 8 bases. The CDR3 extends over 15 amino acids. Germline V gene data show CDR1 as SGHRS and CDR2 as YFSETQ. Trimming removed 4 bases from V and 6 bases from J; junction bases left unmatched: 11. CDR3 in amino acids: CASSPHGTRGKTQYF. DNA of the CDR3: TGCGCCAGCAGCCCGCACGGGACTAGGGGAAAGACCCAGTACTTC.

The rearrangement links TRBV2 to TRBJ2-2; 8 positions agree with TRBD1. Germline V gives CDR1 SNHLY, CDR2 FYNNEI. V trimming: 8 bases; J trimming: 7 bases; junction bases outside the gene matches: 9. This CDR3 has 14 residues. The CDR3 DNA is TGTGCCAGCCAGGACAGGGAAATAGTCGGGGAGCTGTTTTTT. Its protein product is CASQDREIVGELFF. Full variable domain (outside the CDR3, taken from reference TRBV2 and TRBJ2-2): EPEVTQTPSHQVTQMGQEVILRCVPISNHLYFYWYRQILGQKVEFLVSFYNNEISEKSEIFDDQFSVERPDGSNFTLKIRSTKLEDSAMYFCASQDREIVGELFFGEGSRLTVL.